A single sample gave rise to the 21 T cell receptor beta chains below, sequenced in a study of T cells in Graves' hyperthyroidism and ophthalmopathy. The investigators amplified TCR beta CDR3 regions from RNA transcripts. Using the HTBI primer set, a first-round RT-PCR was run on the TCR CDR3. TCRdb re-analysed the multiplex PCR reads in MiXCR, keeping a single row per CDR3 protein. Among a few hundred thousand distinct CDR3 sequences, about 20% were seen once, and the ten largest hold around 54%. The sample comprised blood. The receptors were gathered from a woman in her sixties or seventies with Graves' ophthalmopathy.

CDR3 DNA sequence: TGTGCCAATTCCAGGGGGCTCCAAGAGACCCAGTACTTC. Its protein is CANSRGLQETQYF. The chain uses TRBV6-1 and TRBJ2-5, with TRBD1 identical over 8 bases. Germline CDR1 and CDR2: MNHNS and SASEGT. CDR3 length: 13 amino acids. The ends lost 10 bases at V and 1 base at J; junction bases unmatched: 5.

This clonotype was seen only a few times. The CDR3 region is CSASLAGGSEQYF. DNA of the CDR3: TGCAGTGCTAGCCTAGCGGGAGGTTCTGAGCAGTACTTC. The J gene is TRBJ2-7, the V gene TRBV20-1, with TRBD2 matching over 11 bases. The V gene's germline CDR1 is DFQATT and CDR2 SNEGSKA (reference sequence). Germline trimming cut 3 bases from V and 7 bases from J; bases unmatched to any gene: 5. The CDR3 runs to 13 residues.

The gene calls are TRBV7-2 and TRBJ2-7; TRBD2 matches 13 bases. V shed 7 bases and J 0 bases; nucleotides not matched to a gene: 6. This CDR3 contains 16 residues. Germline V gene data show CDR1 as SGHTA and CDR2 as FQGNSA. The chain's CDR3 is CASTFGLAGASYEQYF. The CDR3 bases are TGTGCCAGCACCTTCGGACTAGCGGGAGCCTCCTACGAGCAGTACTTC.

This clonotype was seen more than once but under ten times. This sequence joins TRBV18 and TRBJ1-5, with D possibly matching TRBD1 (5 bases). Germline-derived CDR1 and CDR2 are KGHSH and LQKENI. Trimming shortened V by 2 bases and J by 3 bases, and 8 bases separated the two germline ends. The CDR3 sequence is 14 residues long. In nucleotides, the CDR3 is TGTGCCAGCTCACCAGGGGGAAACAATCAGCCCCAGCATTTT. This sequence encodes CASSPGGNNQPQHF.

This clonotype was observed a few times. This chain joins TRBV29-1 and TRBJ1-1; 7 bases match TRBD1. After removal of 1 base from V and 1 base from J, the junction contained 3 bases not matched to a gene. The CDR3 length is 14 residues. CDR1 and CDR2 from the germline V gene are SQVTM and ANQGSEA. In DNA, the CDR3 is TGCAGCGTTGAAGGCTGGGACAGGAACACTGAAGCTTTCTTT. Translation gives CSVEGWDRNTEAFF.

Ten or more counts support this clonotype. The chain uses TRBV12-3 or TRBV12-4 and TRBJ2-3, with 10 bases identical to TRBD2. This CDR3 spans 13 amino acids. J gave up 2 bases and V 10 bases, and 3 bases lay outside the gene matches. This chain's CDR3 is CATTSGYTDTQYF. CDR3 DNA: TGTGCCACGACTAGCGGGTACACAGATACGCAGTATTTT.

This clonotype has a count of ten or more. V and J are TRBV28 and TRBJ1-2; maybe TRBD1 (5 bases). The V gene's germline CDR1 is MDHEN and CDR2 SYDVKM. V gave up 5 bases and J gave up 4 bases, with 26 bases separating them. The CDR3 extends over 18 amino acids. Written as DNA, the CDR3 is TGTGCCAGCAGTCAGACCCATCACCCCAGGGCGGGAGGCTATGGCTACACCTTC. Translation: CASSQTHHPRAGGYGYTF.

The V and J genes are TRBV30 and TRBJ1-2, with D unresolved. Looked up from germline, CDR1 is GTSNPN and CDR2 is SVGIG (reference sequence). This CDR3 contains 13 residues. V was cut by 0 bases and J by 7 bases, with 12 bases left in between. The CDR3 spells CAWSVGGIGGYTF. CDR3 nucleotides: TGTGCCTGGAGTGTTGGAGGGATTGGTGGCTACACCTTC.

V gene TRBV5-1 combines with J gene TRBJ1-1, with TRBD1 as a possible D gene (6 bases). Germline values: CDR1 SGHRS, CDR2 YFSETQ. V was cut by 4 bases and J by 2 bases, with 15 bases left in between. CDR3 length: 15 residues. The CDR3 reads CASSPSGGGNTEAFF. CDR3 DNA: TGCGCCAGCAGCCCGTCCGGGGGGGGCAACACTGAAGCTTTCTTT. The full variable domain, in which reference TRBV5-1 and TRBJ1-1 provide the parts outside the CDR3, is KAGVTQTPRYLIKTRGQQVTLSCSPISGHRSVSWYQQTPGQGLQFLFEYFSETQRNKGNFPGRFSGRQFSNSRSEMNVSTLELGDSALYLCASSPSGGGNTEAFFGQGTRLTVV.

The table lists this clonotype with many counts. This chain uses TRBV11-2 with TRBJ1-1; 7 positions agree with TRBD1. CDR3 length: 15 residues. V shed 6 bases, J shed 0 bases, and the junction held 7 bases outside the gene matches. Germline CDR1 and CDR2: SGHAT and FQNNGV. CDR3 DNA sequence: TGTGCCAGCAGTGCCAGGGGGGCTATGAACACTGAAGCTTTCTTT. Its protein product is CASSARGAMNTEAFF.

Ten or more counts support this clonotype. The chain joins TRBV12-3 or TRBV12-4 to TRBJ1-5, with no clear D. V gave up 1 base and J gave up 3 bases, with 13 bases separating them. This CDR3 comprises 16 residues. The DNA for the CDR3 is TGTGCCAGCAGTTTAGTTATGGGAGGGAACAATCAGCCCCAGCATTTT. It is translated as CASSLVMGGNNQPQHF.

V is TRBV12-3 or TRBV12-4 and J is TRBJ2-2; 7 bases line up with TRBD2. The CDR3 has 14 amino acids. V shed 3 bases and J 10 bases; nucleotides not matched to a gene: 8. The CDR3 sequence: CASSFWEGTAELFF. Here the CDR3 DNA reads TGTGCCAGCAGTTTTTGGGAGGGTACAGCGGAGCTGTTTTTT.

The genes are TRBV7-3 and TRBJ2-2, with 10 bases that match TRBD2. Germline lookup yields CDR1 SGHTA and CDR2 FQGTGA. This CDR3 region has 16 residues. J gave up 4 bases and V 5 bases, and 7 bases lay outside the gene matches. The CDR3 DNA is TGTGCCAGCAGCCGCGGGGCTAGCGGGGGCACCGGGGAGCTGTTTTTT. Residues: CASSRGASGGTGELFF.

This chain uses TRBV6-1 with TRBJ2-2; TRBD2 matches at 8 bases. Trimming removed 8 bases from V and 0 bases from J; junction bases left unmatched: 2. The CDR3 length is 14 residues. The germline V gene encodes CDR1 MNHNS and CDR2 SASEGT. This chain's CDR3 is CASAGGSNTGELFF. The CDR3 DNA reads as TGTGCCAGCGCGGGAGGCTCGAACACCGGGGAGCTGTTTTTT.

This clonotype was picked up a small number of times. The chain joins TRBV29-1 to TRBJ2-7, with 8 bases identical to TRBD2. Germline values: CDR1 SQVTM, CDR2 ANQGSEA. The CDR3 totals 17 residues. V trimming: 1 base; J trimming: 0 bases; junction bases outside the gene matches: 11. CDR3 region: CSVEGPAGGHDSYEQYF. The DNA of the CDR3 is TGCAGCGTTGAAGGCCCCGCGGGGGGCCATGACTCCTACGAGCAGTACTTC.

This chain connects TRBV5-1 to TRBJ1-1, with D maybe TRBD1 (6 bases). The CDR3 length is 13 residues. Germline values: CDR1 SGHRS, CDR2 YFSETQ. Trimming took off 4 bases at V and 5 bases at J, with 12 bases between the two ends. CDR3 loop: CASSLQGLTEAFF. CDR3 coding DNA: TGCGCCAGCAGCCTTCAGGGGTTAACTGAAGCTTTCTTT. Using reference TRBV5-1 and TRBJ1-1 for the parts outside the CDR3, the full variable domain is KAGVTQTPRYLIKTRGQQVTLSCSPISGHRSVSWYQQTPGQGLQFLFEYFSETQRNKGNFPGRFSGRQFSNSRSEMNVSTLELGDSALYLCASSLQGLTEAFFGQGTRLTVV.

CDR3 region: CSTSSNRGALLYGYTF. The CDR3 nucleotides read TGCAGTACCTCATCGAACAGGGGGGCCTTACTATATGGCTACACCTTC. The chain links TRBV20-1 to TRBJ1-2; 8 bases map to TRBD1. The CDR3 contains 16 residues. CDR1 is DFQATT and CDR2 is SNEGSKA in the germline V gene (reference sequence). The V segment lost 8 bases and the J segment 5 bases; nucleotides outside the gene matches: 19.

This sequence joins TRBV9 and TRBJ2-2, with D possibly being TRBD1 or TRBD2 (5 bases each). Germline V gives CDR1 SGDLS, CDR2 YYNGEE. CDR3 length: 16 amino acids. Trimming removed 4 bases from V and 4 bases from J, with 17 bases in between. In nucleotides, the CDR3 is TGTGCCAGCAGCCTCACGATTGGGGGTCCCACCGGGGAGCTGTTTTTT. Amino acids: CASSLTIGGPTGELFF.

The chain combines TRBV7-9 with TRBJ2-1; D is possibly TRBD2 (5 bases). Trimming took off 5 bases at V and 4 bases at J, with 9 bases between the two ends. Germline CDR1 and CDR2: SEHNR and FQNEAQ (reference sequence). The CDR3 contains 13 residues. CDR3 protein: CASSPGEYNEQFF. DNA for the CDR3: TGTGCCAGCAGCCCCGGGGAGTACAATGAGCAGTTCTTC.

This clonotype has a count of ten or more. The chain uses TRBV12-3 or TRBV12-4 and TRBJ1-1, with D possibly being TRBD1 (6 bases). The CDR3 has 11 amino acids. Trimming took 4 bases from V and 10 from J, leaving 10 bases between them. This CDR3 is CASSSQGRAFF. DNA of the CDR3: TGTGCCAGCAGTTCTCAGGGGCGAGCTTTCTTT.

This clonotype was seen a few times. CDR3 amino acids: CASSQWGVDEQYF. DNA of the CDR3: TGTGCCAGCAGCCAGTGGGGGGTCGACGAGCAGTACTTC. The V gene is TRBV7-9, the J gene TRBJ2-7, with a tentative D call TRBD2 (6 bases). In germline, CDR1 is SEHNR, CDR2 FQNEAQ (reference sequence). V was shortened by 5 bases and J by 5 bases, with 13 bases between the two germline ends. The CDR3 spans 13 residues.